This T cell receptor (beta chain) was sequenced in a study of blood T cell repertoires in COVID-19. Across the study: The study drew acute and convalescent COVID-19 samples from the United States, Italy and Spain.

Assay used: immunoSEQ multiplex PCR; TCRdb lists only in-frame clones, some missing. Of 120,000 or so clones in the sample, under 95% were seen once. CDR3 size: 17 residues. Germline lookup yields CDR1 SGHRS and CDR2 YFSETQ. V was cut by 4 bases and J by 8 bases, with 24 bases left in between. The sequencing input was peripheral blood. The chain recombines TRBV5-1 with TRBJ2-2; D might be TRBD2 (5 bases). This sequence was found in a man aged 45-65 years with active COVID-19. This chain's CDR3 is CASSLLEGAHLKGELFF. CDR3 nucleotide sequence: TGCGCCAGCAGCCTCCTAGAGGGAGCTCACCTCAAAGGGGAGCTGTTTTTT.